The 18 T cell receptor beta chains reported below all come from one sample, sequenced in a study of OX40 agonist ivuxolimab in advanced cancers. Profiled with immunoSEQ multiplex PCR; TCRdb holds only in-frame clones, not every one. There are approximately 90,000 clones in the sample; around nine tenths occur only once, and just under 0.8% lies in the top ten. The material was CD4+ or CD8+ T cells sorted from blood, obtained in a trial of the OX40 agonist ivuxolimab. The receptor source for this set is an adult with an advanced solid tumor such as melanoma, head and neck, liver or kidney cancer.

The CDR3 spells CASSQPPAGYYGYTF. The CDR3 bases are TGTGCCAGTAGCCAACCCCCTGCAGGGTACTATGGCTACACCTTC. The V call is TRBV19, the J call TRBJ1-2; D might be TRBD1 (5 bases). Trimming took 6 bases from V and 3 from J, leaving 17 bases between them. Germline assignment: CDR1 LNHDA and CDR2 SQIVND (reference sequence). This CDR3 has 15 amino acids.

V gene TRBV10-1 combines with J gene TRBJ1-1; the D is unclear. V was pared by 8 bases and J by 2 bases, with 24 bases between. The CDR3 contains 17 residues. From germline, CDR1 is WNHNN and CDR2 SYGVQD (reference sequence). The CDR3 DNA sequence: TGCGCCAGCCAAATTGGGGAAGTCAAAGATGATAACACTGAAGCTTTCTTT. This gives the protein CASQIGEVKDDNTEAFF.

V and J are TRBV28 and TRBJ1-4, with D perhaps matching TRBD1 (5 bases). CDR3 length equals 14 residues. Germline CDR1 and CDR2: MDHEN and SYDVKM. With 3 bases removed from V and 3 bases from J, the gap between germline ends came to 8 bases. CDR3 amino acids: CASSLAGPNEKLFF. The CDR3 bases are TGTGCCAGCAGTTTGGCAGGGCCTAATGAAAAACTGTTTTTT.

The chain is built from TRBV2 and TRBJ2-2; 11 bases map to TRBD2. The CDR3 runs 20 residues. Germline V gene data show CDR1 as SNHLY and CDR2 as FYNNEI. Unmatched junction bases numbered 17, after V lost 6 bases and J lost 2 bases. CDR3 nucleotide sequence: TGTGCCAGCAGCGCGACTAGCGGGGACGCTCTAAGATTTAACACCGGGGAGCTGTTTTTT. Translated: CASSATSGDALRFNTGELFF.

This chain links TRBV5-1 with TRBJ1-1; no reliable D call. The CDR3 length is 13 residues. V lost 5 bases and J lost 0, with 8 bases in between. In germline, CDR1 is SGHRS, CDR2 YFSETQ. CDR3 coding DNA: TGCGCCAGCAGGGCGCGGATGAACACTGAAGCTTTCTTT. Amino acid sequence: CASRARMNTEAFF.

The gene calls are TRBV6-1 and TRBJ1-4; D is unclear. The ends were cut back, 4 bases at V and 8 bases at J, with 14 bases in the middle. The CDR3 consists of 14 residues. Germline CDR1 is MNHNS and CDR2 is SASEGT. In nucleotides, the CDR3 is TGTGCCAGCAGTGTCGTGGGCTCTGGGGAAAAACTGTTTTTT. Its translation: CASSVVGSGEKLFF.

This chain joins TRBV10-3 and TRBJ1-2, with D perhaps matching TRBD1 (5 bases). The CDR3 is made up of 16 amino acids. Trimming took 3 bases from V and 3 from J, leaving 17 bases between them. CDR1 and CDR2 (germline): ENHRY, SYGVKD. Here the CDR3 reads CAISDSSGRVDYGYTF. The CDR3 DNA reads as TGTGCCATCAGTGACTCATCTGGCAGGGTGGACTATGGCTACACCTTC.

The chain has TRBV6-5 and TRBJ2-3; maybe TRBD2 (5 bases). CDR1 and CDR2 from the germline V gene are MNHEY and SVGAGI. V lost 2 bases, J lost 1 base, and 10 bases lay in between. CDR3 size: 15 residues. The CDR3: CASSYALGGTDTQYF. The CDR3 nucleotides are TGTGCCAGCAGTTACGCTCTGGGAGGCACAGATACGCAGTATTTT.

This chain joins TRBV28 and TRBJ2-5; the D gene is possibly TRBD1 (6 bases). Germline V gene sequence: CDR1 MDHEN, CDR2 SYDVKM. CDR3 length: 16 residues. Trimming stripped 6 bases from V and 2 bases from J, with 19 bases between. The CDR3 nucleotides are TGTGCCAGCAGCAGCAACTTTCAGGGGCGGCAAGAGACCCAGTACTTC. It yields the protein CASSSNFQGRQETQYF.

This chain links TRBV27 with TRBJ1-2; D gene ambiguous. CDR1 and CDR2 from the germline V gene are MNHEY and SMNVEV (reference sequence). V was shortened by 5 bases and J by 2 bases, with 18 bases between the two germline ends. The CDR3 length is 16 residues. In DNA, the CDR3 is TGTGCCAGCAGTACTATACCCCTCGGGCGGAACTATGGCTACACCTTC. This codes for CASSTIPLGRNYGYTF.

CDR3 amino acids: CASSIASLRGEQFF. As DNA, the CDR3 is TGTGCCAGTAGTATAGCCAGCTTACGGGGTGAGCAGTTCTTC. The chain carries TRBV19 and TRBJ2-1; maybe TRBD2 (5 bases). V lost 1 base, J lost 9 bases, and 13 bases lay in between. The CDR3 loop spans 14 amino acids. The germline CDR1 and CDR2 sequences are LNHDA and SQIVND (reference sequence).

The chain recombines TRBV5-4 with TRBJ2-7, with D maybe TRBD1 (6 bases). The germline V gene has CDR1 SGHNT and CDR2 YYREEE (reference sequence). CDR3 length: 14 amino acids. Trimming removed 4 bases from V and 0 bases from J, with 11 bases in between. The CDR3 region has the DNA TGTGCCAGCAGCCCGACAGGTACCTCCTACGAGCAGTACTTC. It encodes CASSPTGTSYEQYF.

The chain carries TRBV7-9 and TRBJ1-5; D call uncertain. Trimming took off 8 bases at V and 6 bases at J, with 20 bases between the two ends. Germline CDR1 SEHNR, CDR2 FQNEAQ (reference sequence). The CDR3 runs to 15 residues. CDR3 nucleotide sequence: TGTGCCAGCGGGCGGGGTGAGGCCTCGGGTCAGCCCCAGCATTTT. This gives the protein CASGRGEASGQPQHF.

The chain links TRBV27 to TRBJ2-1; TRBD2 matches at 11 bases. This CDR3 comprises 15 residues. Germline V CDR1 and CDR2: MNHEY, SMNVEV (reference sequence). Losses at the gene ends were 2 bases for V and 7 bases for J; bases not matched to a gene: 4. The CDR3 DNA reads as TGTGCCAGCAGTTTAGCGGGACTAGCGGATAATGAGCAGTTCTTC. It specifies CASSLAGLADNEQFF.

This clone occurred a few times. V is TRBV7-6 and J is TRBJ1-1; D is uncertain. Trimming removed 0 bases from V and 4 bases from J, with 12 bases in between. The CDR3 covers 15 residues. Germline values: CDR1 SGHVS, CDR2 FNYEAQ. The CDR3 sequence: CASSLAGQFFTEAFF. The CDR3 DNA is TGTGCCAGCAGCTTAGCTGGCCAGTTTTTCACTGAAGCTTTCTTT.

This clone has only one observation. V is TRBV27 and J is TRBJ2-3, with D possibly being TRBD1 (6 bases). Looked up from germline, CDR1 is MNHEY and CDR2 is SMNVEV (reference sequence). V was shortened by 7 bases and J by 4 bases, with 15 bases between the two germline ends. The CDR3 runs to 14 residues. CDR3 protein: CASKEQGRADTQYF. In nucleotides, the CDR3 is TGTGCCAGCAAGGAGCAGGGGCGAGCAGATACGCAGTATTTT.

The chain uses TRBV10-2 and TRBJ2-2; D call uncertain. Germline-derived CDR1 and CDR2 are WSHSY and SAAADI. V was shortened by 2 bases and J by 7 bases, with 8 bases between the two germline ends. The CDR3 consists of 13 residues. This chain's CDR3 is CASSERVGGELFF. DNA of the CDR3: TGCGCCAGCAGTGAGCGAGTTGGCGGGGAGCTGTTTTTT.

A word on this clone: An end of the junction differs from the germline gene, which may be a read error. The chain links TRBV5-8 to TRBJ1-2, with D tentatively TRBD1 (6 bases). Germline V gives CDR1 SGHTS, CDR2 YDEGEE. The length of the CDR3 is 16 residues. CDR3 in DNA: TGTGCCAGCAGCCCCACGTCGGGGGGCGCTTACTATGGCTACATCTTC. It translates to CASSPTSGGAYYGYIF.